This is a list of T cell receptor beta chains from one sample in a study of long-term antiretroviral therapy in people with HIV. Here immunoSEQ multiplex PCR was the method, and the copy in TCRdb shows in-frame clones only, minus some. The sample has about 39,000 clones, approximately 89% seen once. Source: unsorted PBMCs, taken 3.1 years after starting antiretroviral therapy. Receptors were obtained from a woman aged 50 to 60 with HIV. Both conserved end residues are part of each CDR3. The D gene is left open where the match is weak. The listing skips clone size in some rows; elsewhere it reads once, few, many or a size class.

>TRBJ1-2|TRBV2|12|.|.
TGTGCCAGCAGCCCTTGGGAAGATGGCTACACCTTC
CASSPWEDGYTF
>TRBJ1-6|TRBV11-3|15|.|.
TGTGCCAGCAGCTTAGATGGGAAGCTCAAATCACCCCTCCACTTT
CASSLDGKLKSPLHF
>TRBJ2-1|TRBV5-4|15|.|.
TGTGCCAGCAGCGAGACAGATCCCAAAATCAATGAGCAGTTCTTC
CASSETDPKINEQFF
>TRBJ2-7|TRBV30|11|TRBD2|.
TGTGCCTGGCTAGCGGGCTACGAGCAGTACTTC
CAWLAGYEQYF
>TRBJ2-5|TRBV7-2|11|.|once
TGTGCCAGCAGTTTACAGGAGACCCAGTACTTC
CASSLQETQYF
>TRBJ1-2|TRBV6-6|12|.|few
TGTGCCAGCAGTGACAGGAACTATGGCTACACCTTC
CASSDRNYGYTF
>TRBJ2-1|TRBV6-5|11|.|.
TGTGCCAGCAATCTGGAGGGTGAGCAGTTCTTC
CASNLEGEQFF
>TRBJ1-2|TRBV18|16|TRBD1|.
TGTGCCAGCTCACCACTTGGAGCCGGGACAGATTATGGCTACACCTTC
CASSPLGAGTDYGYTF
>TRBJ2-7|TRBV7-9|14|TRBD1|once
TGTGCCAGCGGACCGGGACAGGACACCTACGAGCAGTACTTC
CASGPGQDTYEQYF
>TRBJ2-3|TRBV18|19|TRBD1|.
TGTGCCAGCTCACTAACCGGACAGGATCAAGTGGGGGGCACAGATACGCAGTATTTT
CASSLTGQDQVGGTDTQYF
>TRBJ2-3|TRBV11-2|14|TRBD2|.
TGTGCCAGCAGCTTACTAGCGGGGGAAGATACGCAGTATTTT
CASSLLAGEDTQYF
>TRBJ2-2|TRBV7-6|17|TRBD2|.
TGTGCCAGCAGCTTAAGGACTGGACTAGCGAACACCGGGGAGCTGTTTTTT
CASSLRTGLANTGELFF
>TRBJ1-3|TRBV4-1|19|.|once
TGCGCCAGCAGCCAAGAAAGGGGTTCTGGGGTCCTCTCTGGAAACACCATATATTTT
CASSQERGSGVLSGNTIYF
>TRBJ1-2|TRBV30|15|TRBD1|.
TGTGCCTGGAGAGGGGGACAGAGATTTAACTATGGCTACACCTTC
CAWRGGQRFNYGYTF
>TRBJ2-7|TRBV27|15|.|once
TGTGCCAGCAGTTTACGGGCAGGAGGTAACTACGAGCAGTACTTC
CASSLRAGGNYEQYF
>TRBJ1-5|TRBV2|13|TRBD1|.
TGTGCCAGCAGCGCCCGGGACAGAGAGCCCCAGCATTTT
CASSARDREPQHF
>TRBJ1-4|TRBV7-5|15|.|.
TGTGCCAGAAGCTTTCGGGGTGCGGCTAATGAAAAACTGTTTTTT
CARSFRGAANEKLFF
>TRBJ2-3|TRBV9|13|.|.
TGTGCCAGCACCCTCAACGGGGCAGATACGCAGTATTTT
CASTLNGADTQYF
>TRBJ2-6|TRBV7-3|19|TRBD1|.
TGTGCCAGCAGCCGAACAGGGGGCGATTATCTTACTGGGGCCAACGTCCTGACTTTC
CASSRTGGDYLTGANVLTF
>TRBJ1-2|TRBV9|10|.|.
TGTGCCAGCAGCGTACATGGCTACACCTTC
CASSVHGYTF
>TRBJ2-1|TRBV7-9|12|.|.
TGTGCCAGCAGCTCCTTAATAGGTGAGCAGTTCTTC
CASSSLIGEQFF
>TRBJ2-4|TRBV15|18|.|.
TGTGCCACCAGCAGAGATCGGGTACTATATCTAGCCAAAAACATTCAGTACTTC
CATSRDRVLYLAKNIQYF
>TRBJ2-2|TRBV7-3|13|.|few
TGTGCCAGCAGCTCCGGCCTCCCCGGGGAGCTGTTTTTT
CASSSGLPGELFF
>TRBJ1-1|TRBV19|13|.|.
TGTGCCAGCTGGACCCCGGGCAACACTGAAGCTTTCTTT
CASWTPGNTEAFF
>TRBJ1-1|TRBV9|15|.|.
TGTGCCAGCAGCGTAGACCCGGACACGAACACTGAAGCTTTCTTT
CASSVDPDTNTEAFF
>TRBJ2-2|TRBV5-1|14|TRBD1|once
TGCGCCAGCAGCTTGGGACAGGGGACCGGGGAGCTGTTTTTT
CASSLGQGTGELFF
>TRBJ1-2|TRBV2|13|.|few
TGTGCCAGCAGGGGGATAGAGACAGACGGCTACACCTTC
CASRGIETDGYTF
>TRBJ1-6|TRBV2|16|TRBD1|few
TGTGCCAGCACCCTAGGAGGAGACAGGGGCGATTCACCCCTCCACTTT
CASTLGGDRGDSPLHF
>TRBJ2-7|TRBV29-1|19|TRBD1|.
TGCAGCGTTGGCTACGACAGGGGCCCGAAATACCTCCCCATTTACGAGCAGTACTTC
CSVGYDRGPKYLPIYEQYF
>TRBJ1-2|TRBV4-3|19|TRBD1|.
TGCGCCAGCAGCCAAGATGCAGGGGGACAGGGGGCTTTTAACTATGGCTACACCTTC
CASSQDAGGQGAFNYGYTF
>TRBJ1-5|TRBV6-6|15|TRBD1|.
TGTGCCAGCAGTGCCGGGGACAGCCGCAATCAGCCCCAGCATTTT
CASSAGDSRNQPQHF
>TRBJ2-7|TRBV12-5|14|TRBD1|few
TGTGCTAGTGGTTTGGAACAGGGGGCCTACGAGCAGTACTTC
CASGLEQGAYEQYF
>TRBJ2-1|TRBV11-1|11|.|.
TGTGCCAGCAGCTCCGGGGGCTCACAGTTCTTC
CASSSGGSQFF
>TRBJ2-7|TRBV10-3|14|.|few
TGTGCCATCAGTGACGGGCTAGCCACCTACGAGCAGTACTTC
CAISDGLATYEQYF
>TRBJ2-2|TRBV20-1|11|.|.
TGCAGTGCTAGTGGGACCGGGGAGCTGTTTTTT
CSASGTGELFF
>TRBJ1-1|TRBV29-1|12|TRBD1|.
TGCAGCGTTGGGACAGGGAGGATCGAAGCTTTCTTT
CSVGTGRIEAFF
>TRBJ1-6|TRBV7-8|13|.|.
TGTGCCAGCAGCTTAGTGGGGAACTCACCCCTCCACTTT
CASSLVGNSPLHF
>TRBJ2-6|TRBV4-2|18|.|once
TGTGCCAGCAGCCAAGGTCGAACCCCACTCTCTGGGGCCAACGTCCTGACTTTC
CASSQGRTPLSGANVLTF
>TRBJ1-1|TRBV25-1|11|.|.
TGTGCCAGCAGTGAGAGATTTGAAGCTTTCTTT
CASSERFEAFF
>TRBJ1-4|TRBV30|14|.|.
TGTGCCTGGAGCTCGGGCACCGGGAATGAAAAACTGTTTTTT
CAWSSGTGNEKLFF
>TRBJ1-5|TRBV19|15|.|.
TGTGCCAGTAGTCCGTCTCCCAGGGACAATCAGCCCCAGCATTTT
CASSPSPRDNQPQHF
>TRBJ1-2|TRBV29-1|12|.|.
TGCAGCGTTGCGGACAGTTTCTATGGCTACACCTTC
CSVADSFYGYTF
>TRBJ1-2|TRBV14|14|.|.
TGTGCCAACAGCCGACAGGATCTAAACTATGGCTACACCTTC
CANSRQDLNYGYTF
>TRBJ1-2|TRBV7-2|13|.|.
TGTGCCAGCAGCTCCGAGGGGGTAGGTGGCTACACCTTC
CASSSEGVGGYTF
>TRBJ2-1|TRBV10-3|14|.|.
TGTGCCATCAGAGGACTGGGCTCCTACAATGAGCAGTTCTTC
CAIRGLGSYNEQFF
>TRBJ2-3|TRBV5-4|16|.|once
TGTGCCAGCAGCTCACGAGTGGGGAGCGTAACAGATACGCAGTATTTT
CASSSRVGSVTDTQYF